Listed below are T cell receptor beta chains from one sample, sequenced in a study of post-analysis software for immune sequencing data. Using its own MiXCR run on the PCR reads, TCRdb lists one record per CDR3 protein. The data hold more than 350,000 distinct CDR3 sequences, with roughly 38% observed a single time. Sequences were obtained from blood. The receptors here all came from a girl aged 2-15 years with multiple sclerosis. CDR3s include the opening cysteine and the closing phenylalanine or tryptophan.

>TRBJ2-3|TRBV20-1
CSARDRLVNVMDTQYF
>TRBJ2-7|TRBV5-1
CASSLRPTDNRNEQYF
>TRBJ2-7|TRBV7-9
CASSSRTSGAHEQYF
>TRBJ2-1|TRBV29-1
CSAGASGSSEQFF
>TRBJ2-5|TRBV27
CASSLSTGGRLRWEQYF
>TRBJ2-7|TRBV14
CASSQDEGIYEQYF
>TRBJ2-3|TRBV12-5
CASAPSGSTDTQYF
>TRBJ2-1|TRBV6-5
CASSLTGGNEQFF
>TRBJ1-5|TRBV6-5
CASSLARGNQPQHF
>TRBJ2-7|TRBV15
CATSRTSMQGPEQYF
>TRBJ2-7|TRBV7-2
CASSPTAAGTESYEQYF
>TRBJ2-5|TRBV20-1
CSARDKGHVETQYF
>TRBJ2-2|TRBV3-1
CASSQDTFANTGELFF
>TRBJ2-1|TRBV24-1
CASGTSGNNEQFF
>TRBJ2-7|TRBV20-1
CSARTPPGTKYEQYF